The 16 T cell receptor beta chains in this list originate from one sample, sequenced in a study of T cells in Graves' hyperthyroidism and ophthalmopathy. The CDR3 regions of TCR beta were amplified from RNA transcripts. When the TCR CDR3 underwent first-round RT-PCR, the HTBI primer set was used. TCRdb fed the multiplex PCR reads into MiXCR, producing one record per CDR3 protein. The sample comprises 500,000 to 600,000 distinct CDR3 sequences, under 60% of which are singletons, and around 8% rests with the top ten. The sequencing sample was made of peripheral blood or thyroid tissue (not recorded which). The source of these receptors is a woman under 30 with Graves' hyperthyroidism.

V usage is TRBV7-8 and J usage is TRBJ1-5, with unresolved D. The CDR3 contains 16 residues. Germline CDR1 is SGHVS and CDR2 is FQNEAQ. V was pared by 5 bases and J by 3 bases, with 17 bases between. The CDR3 sequence: CASSPSSTEHNQPQHF. The DNA for the CDR3 is TGTGCCAGCAGCCCGAGCAGTACAGAGCACAATCAGCCCCAGCATTTT. Based on the CDR3 plus reference TRBV7-8 and TRBJ1-5, the full variable domain is GAGVSQSPRYKVAKRGQDVALRCDPISGHVSLFWYQQALGQGPEFLTYFQNEAQLDKSGLPSDRFFAERPEGSVSTLKIQRTQQEDSAVYLCASSPSSTEHNQPQHFGDGTRLSIL.

This clonotype has a count of ten or more. The J gene is TRBJ2-5, the V gene TRBV2; 7 bases line up with TRBD1. The ends lost 4 bases at V and 4 bases at J; junction bases unmatched: 6. Per the germline V gene, CDR1 is SNHLY and CDR2 is FYNNEI. The CDR3 consists of 14 residues. DNA for the CDR3: TGTGCCAGCAGTGGGGTGACAGGGCGAGAGACCCAGTACTTC. It translates to CASSGVTGRETQYF.

In this sample, this clonotype turned up many times. The chain employs TRBV5-8 and TRBJ2-5; the D is unclear. Trimming shortened V by 2 bases and J by 0 bases, and 17 bases separated the two germline ends. CDR1 is SGHTS and CDR2 is YDEGEE in the germline V gene. The length of the CDR3 is 17 residues. The CDR3 here is CASSLVSVRGYQETQYF. The CDR3 DNA reads as TGTGCCAGCAGCTTAGTTTCAGTGCGTGGATACCAAGAGACCCAGTACTTC.

The chain employs TRBV29-1 and TRBJ2-7; the D call may be TRBD1 or TRBD2 (6 bases each). Judging by the DNA end, TRBJ2-1 fits better; the J call may be wrong. The CDR3 runs 13 residues. CDR1 SQVTM and CDR2 ANQGSEA come from the germline V gene. The CDR3 sequence is CSVDILGGHEQFF. As DNA, the CDR3 is TGCAGCGTTGACATACTAGGGGGGCATGAGCAGTTCTTC.

V gene TRBV20-1 combines with J gene TRBJ2-7, with 8 bases aligning to TRBD2. The DNA end favors TRBJ2-1, so the J call may be wrong. The germline CDR1 and CDR2 sequences are DFQATT and SNEGSKA (reference sequence). This CDR3 contains 11 residues. The CDR3 loop is CSAGLGYEQFF. The CDR3 bases are TGCAGTGCGGGACTAGGCTATGAGCAGTTCTTC.

V gene TRBV2 combines with J gene TRBJ1-5, with D perhaps matching TRBD1 (5 bases). Germline CDR1 SNHLY, CDR2 FYNNEI. The CDR3 has 16 amino acids. V dropped 3 bases and J dropped 11 bases, with 23 bases sitting between them. The CDR3 DNA reads TGTGCCAGCAGTGACCTAGCGGGACGGGGGGAAGAGACCCAGCATTTT. Residues: CASSDLAGRGEETQHF. Full variable domain (missing parts from reference TRBV2 and TRBJ1-5): EPEVTQTPSHQVTQMGQEVILRCVPISNHLYFYWYRQILGQKVEFLVSFYNNEISEKSEIFDDQFSVERPDGSNFTLKIRSTKLEDSAMYFCASSDLAGRGEETQHFGDGTRLSIL.

This clonotype came up many times. The rearrangement uses TRBV6-2 or TRBV6-3 and TRBJ1-2, with 7 bases that match TRBD1. The CDR3 sequence is 11 residues long. Trimming removed 5 bases from V and 12 bases from J; junction bases left unmatched: 6. Germline CDR1 is MNHEY and CDR2 is SVGEGT. CDR3 residues: CASSNRGANTF. In DNA form, the CDR3 reads TGTGCCAGCAGTAACAGGGGAGCTAACACCTTC.

This clonotype has at least ten counts. J is TRBJ2-2 and V is TRBV5-1, with 7 bases matching TRBD2. Germline V lookup: CDR1 SGHRS, CDR2 YFSETQ. J gave up 5 bases and V 2 bases, and 9 bases lay outside the gene matches. This CDR3 spans 16 amino acids. CDR3 in amino acids: CASSFRLADTTGELFF. CDR3 nucleotides: TGCGCCAGCAGCTTTAGGCTAGCGGACACTACCGGGGAGCTGTTTTTT.

The CDR3 DNA reads as TGCAGTGCCTTGTGGACTAGAGGCAATCAGCCCCAGCATTTT. The encoded protein is CSALWTRGNQPQHF. This chain joins TRBV20-1 and TRBJ1-5; D is uncertain. V was trimmed by 6 bases and J by 2 bases, leaving 14 bases between them. CDR3 length: 14 amino acids. Germline V gives CDR1 DFQATT, CDR2 SNEGSKA (reference sequence).

The chain links TRBV6-5 to TRBJ2-5; D is perhaps TRBD1 (5 bases). The CDR3 extends over 15 amino acids. V was trimmed by 2 bases and J by 4 bases, leaving 14 bases between them. The germline gives CDR1 MNHEY, CDR2 SVGAGI. CDR3 sequence (DNA): TGTGCCAGCAGTTACGGGGCACGAGCGTCAGAGACCCAGTACTTC. Translation gives CASSYGARASETQYF.

The chain combines TRBV7-3 with TRBJ2-7; the match to TRBD2 covers 10 bases. The CDR3 covers 13 residues. Germline V gene lookup returns CDR1 SGHTA and CDR2 FQGTGA. Germline trimming cut 6 bases from V and 4 bases from J; bases unmatched to any gene: 3. CDR3 bases: TGTGCCAGCAGGACACTAGCGGGGTACGAGCAGTACTTC. Protein product: CASRTLAGYEQYF.

In the case of this clonotype: In this CDR3 the conserved last residue, phenylalanine or tryptophan, is missing, so a read error is likely. The V gene is TRBV29-1, the J gene TRBJ2-1; TRBD2 is a possible D gene (7 bases). This CDR3 contains 13 residues. Germline lookup yields CDR1 SQVTM and CDR2 ANQGSEA. V dropped 5 bases and J dropped 5 bases, with 13 bases sitting between them. DNA for the CDR3: TGCAGCGTTCTACGGGGGGCAAACAATGAGCAGTTCCTC. It is translated as CSVLRGANNEQFL.

This clonotype was detected many times. V usage is TRBV12-3 or TRBV12-4 and J usage is TRBJ1-1; 8 nucleotides line up with TRBD1. The CDR3 length is 16 residues. J gave up 1 base and V 5 bases, and 9 bases lay outside the gene matches. The CDR3 DNA reads TGTGCCAGCAGTCCCCCAGGGGGCGCGGGGAACACTGAAGCTTTCTTT. Translated: CASSPPGGAGNTEAFF.

A single count supports this clonotype. This may come from a read error, since a much larger clone is one base off. This sequence joins TRBV11-2 and TRBJ1-1; D not certain. Germline lookup yields CDR1 SGHAT and CDR2 FQNNGV. V was trimmed by 0 bases and J by 4 bases, leaving 15 bases between them. This CDR3 contains 16 residues. The CDR3 spells CASSLDPGPMTTEAFF. The CDR3, as DNA: TGTGCCAGCAGCTTAGATCCCGGTCCTATGACCACTGAAGCTTTCTTT.

This clonotype was seen at least ten times. This chain connects TRBV6-2 or TRBV6-3 to TRBJ2-7; 7 bases fit TRBD1. V dropped 5 bases and J dropped 5; count of bases not matched to a gene: 9. Germline CDR1 and CDR2: MNHEY and SVGEGT. This CDR3 contains 14 residues. CDR3 nucleotides: TGTGCCAGCAGTACACTCGACAGGGCCGACGAGCAGTACTTC. Amino acids: CASSTLDRADEQYF.

As regards this clonotype: The conserved closing phenylalanine or tryptophan is absent in this CDR3, likely reflecting a read error. No DNA is shown, since the ends of the CDR3 on it are uncertain; the CDR3 is the one TCRdb lists. The chain links TRBV29-1 to TRBJ1-1; the table assigns TRBD1, which was not confirmed against the DNA. Termini included, the CDR3 measures 13 amino acids. Germline V CDR1 and CDR2: SQVTM, ANQGSEA. This CDR3 is CSVDVRTGIPANY.